Below, 10 T cell receptor beta chains from the same sample are listed, as sequenced in a study of OX40 agonist ivuxolimab in advanced cancers. Some clones are missing from TCRdb's copy, which holds only in-frame ones; the method was immunoSEQ multiplex PCR. Of approximately 22,000 clones in the sample, 75% to 85% are singletons; the top ten hold over 15%. Material: CD4+ or CD8+ T cells sorted from blood, obtained in a trial of the OX40 agonist ivuxolimab. These receptors all come from an adult with an advanced solid tumor such as melanoma, head and neck, liver or kidney cancer.

The V gene is TRBV9, the J gene TRBJ2-5; D assignment may be TRBD1 or TRBD2 (7 bases each). The CDR3 loop spans 14 amino acids. The ends were cut back, 2 bases at V and 7 bases at J, with 15 bases in the middle. Germline loops: CDR1 SGDLS, CDR2 YYNGEE. The CDR3 protein is CASSVGSGGVTQYF. The CDR3 region has the DNA TGTGCCAGCAGCGTGGGCTCAGGGGGGGTGACCCAGTACTTC. Supplemented by reference TRBV9 and TRBJ2-5, the full variable domain reads DSGVTQTPKHLITATGQRVTLRCSPRSGDLSVYWYQQSLDQGLQFLIQYYNGEERAKGNILERFSAQQFPDLHSELNLSSLELGDSALYFCASSVGSGGVTQYFGPGTRLLVL.

CDR3 protein: CASSHRQPNEQFF. CDR3 coding DNA: TGCGCCAGCAGCCACAGACAACCAAATGAGCAGTTCTTC. The chain couples TRBV4-1 to TRBJ2-1, with D hard to call. The V end was cut by 3 bases, the J end by 7 bases, with 10 bases between. Germline V gene sequence: CDR1 MGHRA, CDR2 YSYEKL. CDR3 length: 13 residues.

The V and J genes are TRBV6-1 and TRBJ2-1; the match to TRBD1 covers 9 bases. V trimming: 7 bases; J trimming: 3 bases; junction bases outside the gene matches: 4. This CDR3 is built from 14 residues. Per the germline V gene, CDR1 is MNHNS and CDR2 is SASEGT. CDR3 sequence reads: CASKGTGIYNEQFF. CDR3 coding DNA: TGTGCCAGCAAAGGGACAGGGATCTACAATGAGCAGTTCTTC.

About this clone itself: Since a far larger clone is one base different, this is likely a read error. The chain is built from TRBV4-2 and TRBJ1-2; D is unresolved. Trimming removed 0 bases from V and 13 bases from J, with 9 bases in between. The V gene's germline CDR1 is LGHNA and CDR2 YNFKEQ. This CDR3 spans 11 amino acids. CDR3 in amino acids: CASSQDRLCTF. As DNA, the CDR3 is TGTGCCAGCAGCCAAGACAGGCTTTGCACCTTC.

The chain is built from TRBV30 and TRBJ2-3; no firm D call. CDR1 and CDR2 (germline): GTSNPN, SVGIG (reference sequence). Trimming removed 5 bases at V and 0 bases at J, with 18 bases between. The CDR3 spans 16 residues. This CDR3 is CAWALTAWASTDTQYF. In DNA form, the CDR3 reads TGTGCCTGGGCCCTGACTGCCTGGGCTAGCACAGATACGCAGTATTTT.

The chain joins TRBV30 to TRBJ1-4; D is ambiguous. This CDR3 spans 11 amino acids. V shed 2 bases and J shed 6 bases, with 4 bases lying between them. Germline CDR1 is GTSNPN and CDR2 is SVGIG (reference sequence). CDR3 amino acids: CAWSSDEKLFF. The CDR3 bases are TGTGCCTGGAGTTCAGATGAAAAACTGTTTTTT.

This sequence joins TRBV15 and TRBJ2-3; 13 bases are a match to TRBD2. V was pared by 3 bases and J by 3 bases, with 0 bases of the junction left unmatched. Germline CDR1 is LNHNV and CDR2 is YYDKDF (reference sequence). The CDR3 runs to 15 residues. This CDR3 is CATSRTSGGTDTQYF. The DNA of the CDR3 is TGTGCCACCAGCAGGACTAGCGGGGGGACAGATACGCAGTATTTT.

The chain combines TRBV6-1 with TRBJ2-7; D assignment may be TRBD1 or TRBD2 (5 bases each). The germline CDR1 and CDR2 sequences are MNHNS and SASEGT. The CDR3 covers 15 residues. Between the trimmed V and J ends, which lost 4 bases and 3 bases, there was a span of 16 bases. As DNA, the CDR3 is TGTGCCAGCAGTGCGCACCGGGACGGATTCTACGAGCAGTACTTC. It specifies CASSAHRDGFYEQYF.

V and J are TRBV9 and TRBJ1-1; TRBD1 agrees at 9 bases. V lost 4 bases, J lost 5 bases, and 6 bases stayed unmatched. Germline values: CDR1 SGDLS, CDR2 YYNGEE. The CDR3 runs to 14 residues. CDR3 in DNA: TGTGCCAGCAGCCCGCTGGACAGGGGAACTGAAGCTTTCTTT. It translates to CASSPLDRGTEAFF. Full variable domain (missing parts from reference TRBV9 and TRBJ1-1): DSGVTQTPKHLITATGQRVTLRCSPRSGDLSVYWYQQSLDQGLQFLIQYYNGEERAKGNILERFSAQQFPDLHSELNLSSLELGDSALYFCASSPLDRGTEAFFGQGTRLTVV.

V usage is TRBV10-2 and J usage is TRBJ2-3, with D uncertain. The CDR3 length is 14 residues. CDR1 WSHSY and CDR2 SAAADI come from the germline V gene. Trimming took off 7 bases at V and 0 bases at J, with 11 bases between the two ends. This chain's CDR3 is CASKPSRSTDTQYF. The CDR3 nucleotides read TGCGCCAGCAAACCATCCCGAAGCACAGATACGCAGTATTTT.